This T cell receptor beta chain was documented in a study of cytomegalovirus exposure and HLA in healthy donors (dated by TCRdb to 2016 to 2017). Regarding the research as a whole: An earlier analysis of approximately 590 of the donors reported 250 to 350 Gb of sequence data and roughly 110 million unique TCR beta sequences from 150 million to 200 million T cells. Across some 400 genotyped donors of the cohort, an average of roughly 250,000 unique TCR beta nucleotide sequences per donor were sequenced, and approximately 17% of those sequences were non-productive. In a later analysis, previously published TCR beta repertoires from several hundred donors were re-analyzed and high-resolution HLA genotyping was added so that TCR occurrence patterns could be studied. Because of strong linkage in the cohort, roughly five DR-DQ haplotypes were treated as single units for association and clustering. About 300 gigabases of sequencing data and tens of millions of unique TCR sequences were included in an early release covering roughly 600 HLA-typed donors. Rather than using new phenotypic data, the later analysis identified candidate immune exposures from TCR beta sequences and from how often those sequences occurred across donors. All discovery cohort repertoires had been generated using a single sequencing platform. The T cell repertoires of several hundred subjects were profiled by immunosequencing and related to cytomegalovirus serostatus. Along with the roughly 700-subject first cohort, a separate validation cohort of over 90 different subjects was used. The genetic ancestry cluster associated with self-reported Caucasian donors included over 80% of the approximately 410 genotyped donors. A later genetic analysis took genome-wide SNP genotypes for about 55% of the roughly 700 donors and used that subset as a discovery cohort. Alongside the repertoire data, information on donor age, sex, ethnicity and CMV serostatus was compiled. In an earlier analysis of roughly 540 of the donors, high-throughput TCR beta sequencing was used to judge whether each TCR beta V gene segment behaved as functional or pseudogenic. The aim of the study was to test whether cataloging public T cell receptors could identify signatures of past pathogen exposure. The number of typed donors differed by locus: roughly 620-630 for A, B, C, DRB1 and DQB1; approximately 520 for DQA1; some 590 for DPA1; and around 450 for DPB1. The study combined high-throughput TCR immunosequencing, statistical association of individual TCRs with disease status, and machine learning to predict cytomegalovirus infection status. Both class I and class II loci were covered by HLA typing, at four-digit resolution.

The cohort comprised 710 or so healthy bone marrow donors. At the time of sampling, all cohort members were nominally healthy, though unrecorded immune exposures were likely present. The donor was CMV seropositive and belonged to the group of 250 to 350 seropositive cohort members. Every donor gave a peripheral blood sample, and the peripheral blood mononuclear cells from that sample were used for TCR beta sequencing. Genomic DNA was extracted from the blood cell samples with the Qiagen DNeasy Blood Extraction Kit. From the cysteine up to the phenylalanine, the CDR3 has a length of 15 residues. Just CDR3 DNA is preserved here, 45 bases in frame from base 1. The trim is 4 bases for V and 4 bases for J, with a gap of 17 bases between the germline ends. Sequences SGHDT (CDR1) and YYEEEE (CDR2) are obtained from the germline V gene. The study at large found these results: The classifier was reported to diagnose cytomegalovirus status with high specificity and sensitivity in both the original and validation cohorts. HLA typing was unavailable for some donors at each locus, so association tests used only the typed subset. Because counts were too low, 15 to 20 rarely observed V segments, including chromosome 9 orphons, were left out of the earlier analysis of several hundred of the donors. Sequencing depth was assumed to be roughly uniform across donors in the presence/absence analyses, though that assumption may not hold. In an earlier analysis of approximately 590 of the donors, most TCR beta V segments were observed in productive rearrangements about 90% or about 30% of the time, broadly matching IMGT annotations. While some public TCRs were present in many individuals, most TCR sequences turned up only very rarely across donors. The authors suggested that the approach could potentially be generalized to other disease states and immunological phenotypes. Specific HLA alleles were associated with 15,000 to 20,000 TCR beta sequences at a false discovery rate of 0.05 in a later analysis. The cohort was sequenced for TCR beta chains only, and without alpha or paired-chain data the features that could be detected were limited. A further reported finding was that TCR beta sequences accurately predicted the HLA-A and HLA-B alleles for most subjects in the first cohort. In a later analysis, several top co-occurrence clusters were reported to appear linked to parvovirus B19, influenza, CMV and Epstein-Barr virus. A total of roughly 160 TCR beta chains were listed by the study as associated with cytomegalovirus. In a later analysis, TCR association rates were found to vary across HLA loci, with the most associated TCRs seen for DRB1 alleles and the fewest for HLA-C alleles. The sequencing pipeline was judged likely to have produced a cluster of highly shared sequence variants as a technical artifact. Three of the identified cytomegalovirus-associated TCR beta chains were confirmed in vitro to be specific for cytomegalovirus antigens. Immune exposure information for the cohort was limited to CMV serostatus. Assigning TCR associations to individual alleles was difficult when HLA alleles, especially DR and DQ, strongly co-occurred. In a later genetic analysis, a missense DCLRE1C variant was associated with V-gene and J-gene trimming of TCR beta chains, and the association was replicated in an independent cohort. Linkage disequilibrium might explain the correlated functional status among segregating V segments, but an unknown experimental factor could not be ruled out. The 87-base-pair reads could not distinguish some IMGT-functional V segments, including TRBV6-2 and TRBV6-3, so those segments were excluded. A later analysis found that HLA-associated TCR beta chains were more clonally expanded and had lower generation probabilities than equally common non-associated chains. A later analysis found that most CMV-associated TCR beta chains appeared HLA-restricted, with HLA associations seemingly driven largely by CMV exposure. Compared with the roughly 700-donor mean, donors in an Asian-associated ancestry cluster had fewer N-insertions in productive TCRs, according to a later genetic analysis.

The library relied on the immunoSEQ multiplex PCR assay. The multiplex PCR relied on a mix of 60 forward primers for TCR Vbeta segments and 13 reverse primers for TCR Jbeta segments. Amplification of the CDR3 region of rearranged TCR beta genes was performed with a multiplex PCR assay on genomic DNA. The Illumina HiSeq System was used to sequence the amplified TCR beta libraries as 87-base-pair reads. In the source study's methods: Across the 500 to 750 repertoires, a later analysis counted tens of millions of unique TCR beta chains, around 10 million of which were shared by at least two donors. A nearest-neighbor algorithm error-corrected the raw reads and collapsed the reads into unique sequences, merging closely related sequences to remove PCR and sequencing errors. V, D and J gene segments were assigned by aligning CDR3 sequences to IMGT reference sequences. For a sequence to be retained, at least a six-nucleotide match to both a V gene segment and a J gene segment was required. A rearrangement was called productive if the CDR3 had no stop codons and remained in frame with V and J, and every other rearrangement was called non-productive. CDR3 was defined by IMGT convention, running from the second conserved V-encoded cysteine to the conserved J-encoded phenylalanine. The earlier analysis of about 530 of the donors excluded any sequence lacking an unambiguous match to a single V gene segment. In an earlier analysis of several hundred of the donors, V segments were called functional above 56.7% productive rearrangements and were called segregating when the between-donor standard deviation exceeded 5%. A statistical classification framework was built for diagnosing cytomegalovirus status from the catalog of TCR beta chain sequences. In a later analysis, V and J genes were assigned by comparing TCR nucleotide sequences against IMGT/GENE-DB human TR gene sequences. The TCRdist pipeline was used in a later analysis to assign CDR3 sequences and most-parsimonious VDJ recombination scenarios. In a later analysis, every TCR beta chain was defined by the combination of its CDR3 amino acid sequence and its V-gene family, and reads without a unique V-gene family were dropped. To address suspected cross-contamination and a sequencing artifact, a later analysis removed 550 to 750 highly shared, low-generation-probability nucleotide sequences. In a later analysis, a clonal expansion index was calculated for each public chain from normalized within-repertoire ranks of inferred template counts. In a later analysis, generation probabilities were computed with a VDJ recombination model fitted to out-of-frame rearrangements, and the resulting probabilities were checked against IGoR. In a later analysis, hypergeometric tests were used to score TCR-TCR, TCR-HLA and TCR-CMV co-occurrence, with a repertoire-size bias correction applied to TCR pairs. A later analysis estimated false discovery rates by permuting HLA or CMV assignments 20 times. A later analysis grouped co-occurring TCRs with DBSCAN, adding TCRdist sequence similarity when clustering within HLA-allele-positive subsets. For co-occurrence clustering, repertoires with fewer than 30,000 or more than 120,000 public chains were excluded, along with about five repertoires with anomalous nucleotide sharing. In its TCRdb copy, this immuneACCESS table keeps in-frame sequences only and misses some clones. Where compared with another copy, unresolved V genes explain less than half of these, and the others have no known cause. The D gene and trimming were derived from the DNA, and the V and J assignments and clone size from that table. The sample records 150,000 to 200,000 clones, 75% to 80% of which are singletons. 5% to 6% of the sample is in the top ten clones.

This clone was recorded a few times. Its binding antigen is unknown. No per-base quality is available; no much larger clone lies one base away. The sample was PBMCs. The chain links TRBV5-6 with TRBJ1-2; matching of 5 bases hints at TRBD1 as the D gene. This sequence was found in a woman under 40 in good health and CMV-seropositive. The nucleotide sequence is TGTGCCAGCAGCCAAGATGCAAGTACAGGCTATGGCTACACCTTC. It encodes CASSQDASTGYGYTF.